The text below deals with one T cell receptor (beta chain). Its cognate antigen has yet to be identified. The input lacks base qualities; no much larger clone sits a single base away. This record comes from a study of blood T cell repertoires in COVID-19 (dated by TCRdb to 2020 to 2022). About the investigation overall: The collaborator samples originated in the United States, Italy and Spain and spanned the acute and convalescent phases of COVID-19. The material from the prospective study consisted of cDNA or gDNA derived from T cells, B-cell-depleted T cells, or PBMCs. The samples were drawn from two sources: the first 160 participants of the ongoing ImmuneRACE study, and 1,000 to 1,500 subjects contributed by 6 global collaborators. Deeply sampled blood TCRbeta repertoires from subjects exposed to, actively infected with, or recovered from COVID-19 were included in the dataset. HLA class I and class II types, where available, came from metadata supplied by the sample provider rather than from assay-based typing. The repertoires were released in a freely available public database meant as a resource for research on the immune response to SARS-CoV-2. The sample metadata nearly always contained a de-identified subject ID, COVID-19 status, age in years and sex.

The immunoSEQ Assay, a bias-controlled multiplex PCR, was used to amplify TCRbeta CDR3 regions from genomic DNA. The published analysis was carried out like this. Within the assay, amplification of reference gene primers was used to estimate how many nucleated cells each sample contained. To quantify the absolute abundance of each unique TCRbeta CDR3 rearrangement, sequence reads were collapsed and filtered. Productive Simpson clonality was computed per sample as the square root of Simpson's diversity index over productive rearrangements. Sourced from immuneACCESS, this table was stored by TCRdb with only in-frame sequences that have V and J called. A share of the clones is absent; for the studies checked, an unresolved V gene accounts for under half, and the remainder has no known explanation. V, J and clone size are those of that table, while D and trimming were read from the DNA. The sample contains about 200,000 clones, 80% to 90% of them found a single time. In total, the top ten clones hold about 3.8% of the sample.

Participants in the prospective study were enrolled through a virtual design, were aged about 18 to 100 years, and lived in fewer than 30 United States geographic areas. In the prospective study, cohorts were assigned on the basis of participant-reported clinical history obtained from a screening survey and a study questionnaire. Each participant in the prospective study had whole blood, serum and a nasopharyngeal or oropharyngeal swab collected by mobile phlebotomists. Prospective study participants could optionally give additional blood draws and questionnaires over a roughly 2-month period. Before DNA extraction, prospective study blood samples were shipped either frozen or at room temperature. Based on the germline V gene, the CDR1 and CDR2 sequences are KGHSH and LQKENI. Measured from the cysteine to the phenylalanine, the CDR3 is 19 residues long. This entry keeps only the CDR3 DNA: 57 bases, framed from base 1. Compared with germline, V lacks 3 bases and J lacks 9 bases; bases without a gene match: 16.

Results the study describes overall, beyond this receptor: The amount of clinical and demographic metadata varied by source and participant and was provided uncurated.

Material: PBMCs or T cells enriched from blood (not recorded which). The receptor was derived from a woman in her thirties or forties with acute COVID-19. The chain links TRBV18 with TRBJ2-1, with TRBD2 matching 14 junction bases. The nucleotide sequence is given as TGTGCCAGCTCACCGAGAAAAGGACCGGGACTAGCGGGAGTAGGTGAGCAGTTCTTC. This is translated as CASSPRKGPGLAGVGEQFF.